These T cell receptor beta chains were read from a single sample in a study of T cells in Graves' hyperthyroidism and ophthalmopathy. TCRdb independently ran MiXCR on the multiplex PCR reads; one entry per CDR3 protein. The sample includes a few hundred thousand distinct CDR3 sequences, 20% of them seen just once. Sequencing was carried out using blood. Receptors originate from a man aged 18 to 29 with Graves' hyperthyroidism. CDR3s include the opening cysteine and the closing phenylalanine or tryptophan. For some rows the clone size is stated as once, few or many, or as a class when expanded; others skip it.

V,length,J,size,CDR3
TRBV2,13,TRBJ2-5,many,CASTRDLQGTQYF
TRBV12-5,13,TRBJ1-2,many,CASGSIGGYGYTF
TRBV29-1,17,TRBJ1-1,.,CSVRLGQSASMNTEAFF
TRBV13,21,TRBJ1-2,.,CASSPDRVSFSPHAVYYGYTF
TRBV20-1,14,TRBJ2-7,.,CSANLLAGSYEQYF
TRBV12-3/TRBV12-4,15,TRBJ2-3,many,CASSPRLAGGDTQYF
TRBV19,15,TRBJ1-5,many,CASHGGQGEFQPQHF
TRBV6-1,12,TRBJ1-5,many,CASSVERGPQHF
TRBV5-1,18,TRBJ2-5,.,CASSPASLTTGVGETQYF
TRBV6-5,13,TRBJ2-3,few,CASSSPGTDTQYF
TRBV28,15,TRBJ1-5,many,CASSSRGLGNQPQHF
TRBV15,16,TRBJ1-1,many,CATSRDLYRVGTEAFF
TRBV20-1,9,TRBJ1-1,many,CSALGRAFF
TRBV2,12,TRBJ2-7,many,CASQEGFYEQYF